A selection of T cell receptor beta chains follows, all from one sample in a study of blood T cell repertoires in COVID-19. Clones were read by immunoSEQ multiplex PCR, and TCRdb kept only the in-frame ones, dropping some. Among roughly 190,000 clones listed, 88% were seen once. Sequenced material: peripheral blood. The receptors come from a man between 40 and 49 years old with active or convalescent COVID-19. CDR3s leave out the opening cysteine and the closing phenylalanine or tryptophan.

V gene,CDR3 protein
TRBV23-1,ASSQVGNWDTDTQY
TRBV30,AWSSWASGTPGELF
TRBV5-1,ASSPDWGAYNEQF
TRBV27,ASRVGRGLGYT
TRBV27,ASSDSSSYNEQF
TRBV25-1,ASSEGQGYNEQF
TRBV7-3,ASSPGGGFDGYT
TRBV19,ASSSFDRVSGYT
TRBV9,ASSRTGGESQY
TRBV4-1,ASSLGGLLSEQF
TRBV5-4,ASSLGGRMNTGELF
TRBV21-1,ARGGRAVMNTEAF
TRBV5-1,ASSLGSGGNTIY